This T cell receptor (beta chain) emerged from a study of post-analysis software for immune sequencing data. Study results and limitations: With TRBV5-6, TRBV5-1 and TRBV20-1 included, about five TRBV segments were more frequent in patients than in controls. Normalized Chao1 diversity was significantly reduced in patients versus controls.

For this clonotype: Its target is unknown.

V shed 6 bases and J shed 1 base, with 16 bases lying between them. The CDR3 is 16 amino acids. Germline CDR1 and CDR2: SEHNR and FQNEAQ (reference sequence). Every TCR beta cDNA library bore unique molecular identifiers. Each batch of about 0.95 to 11 million T cells produced 500,000 to 550,000 cDNA molecules. Each CDR3 protein gets one entry after TCRdb re-called the PCR reads with MiXCR. Here the sample spans approximately 400,000 distinct CDR3 sequences, approximately 38% being singletons. The chain is built from TRBV7-9 and TRBJ2-1, with D maybe TRBD1 (5 bases). The receptor was derived from a girl under 18 with multiple sclerosis. Material: blood. CDR3 sequence: CASSYAQGRSYNEQFF. The CDR3 nucleotides read TGTGCCAGCAGTTATGCCCAGGGAAGGTCCTACAATGAGCAGTTCTTC.